One sample yielded the 20 T cell receptor beta chains listed below, sequenced in a study of cytomegalovirus exposure and HLA in healthy donors. Some clones are missing from TCRdb's copy, which holds only in-frame ones; the method was immunoSEQ multiplex PCR. The sample holds about 74,000 clones; 85% to 95% are singletons and the top ten take about 2.1%. The sample was PBMCs. The source of these receptors is a woman in her late teens or twenties in good health and CMV-seropositive.

The chain employs TRBV19 and TRBJ1-2, with D possibly TRBD1 on 6 matching bases. The CDR3 consists of 16 residues. V was pared by 3 bases and J by 1 base, with 15 bases between. The germline V gene has CDR1 LNHDA and CDR2 SQIVND (reference sequence). The CDR3 is CASSIGWGQSNYGYTF. Written as DNA, the CDR3 is TGTGCCAGTAGTATCGGTTGGGGGCAGAGTAACTATGGCTACACCTTC.

The chain has TRBV5-1 and TRBJ2-3; TRBD1 might be the D (6 bases). The CDR3 is made up of 13 amino acids. Trimming took 6 bases from V and 3 from J, leaving 11 bases between them. CDR1 is SGHRS, CDR2 YFSETQ, per germline. The CDR3 spells CASMGADTDTQYF. The DNA for the CDR3 is TGCGCCAGCATGGGGGCGGATACAGATACGCAGTATTTT.

Points on this clone: At one of its ends the junction is not consistent with the germline gene, which may arise from a read error. The chain uses TRBV7-9 and TRBJ2-7; D might be TRBD2 (5 bases). Germline CDR1 SEHNR, CDR2 FQNEAQ (reference sequence). CDR3 length: 13 amino acids. CDR3 amino acids: CASSLAASYEQYF. The CDR3 coding sequence is TGTGCCAGCAGCCTAGCCGCGAGCTACGAGCAGTACTTC.

This chain uses TRBV5-1 with TRBJ1-3; D perhaps matches TRBD1 (6 bases). Germline values: CDR1 SGHRS, CDR2 YFSETQ. This CDR3 spans 14 amino acids. Trimming pared 0 bases from V and 4 bases from J, leaving 8 bases between. The CDR3 reads CASSLATGGNTIYF. In nucleotides, the CDR3 is TGCGCCAGCAGCTTGGCCACAGGGGGAAACACCATATATTTT.

The chain recombines TRBV19 with TRBJ2-1; 9 nucleotides agree with TRBD2. CDR1 is LNHDA, CDR2 SQIVND, per germline (reference sequence). The J segment lost 7 bases and the V segment lost 1 base, leaving 5 bases of the junction unmatched. CDR3 length: 15 residues. The CDR3 sequence is CASSIAAGGINEQFF. CDR3 DNA: TGTGCCAGTAGTATAGCGGCGGGGGGGATAAATGAGCAGTTCTTC.

The genes are TRBV4-2 and TRBJ2-5, with a weak D call TRBD1 (6 bases). The germline V gene has CDR1 LGHNA and CDR2 YNFKEQ. Trimming stripped 0 bases from V and 1 base from J, with 12 bases between. This CDR3 comprises 16 residues. The DNA for the CDR3 is TGTGCCAGCAGCCAAGATCCCGGACAGTTCCAAGAGACCCAGTACTTC. Translated, it gives CASSQDPGQFQETQYF.

The chain uses TRBV2 and TRBJ2-2; D remains unclear. V was cut by 4 bases and J by 6 bases, with 12 bases left in between. The CDR3 loop spans 14 amino acids. Germline loops: CDR1 SNHLY, CDR2 FYNNEI. CDR3: CASSVPKRSGELFF. The CDR3 region has the DNA TGTGCCAGCAGTGTCCCTAAGAGGTCCGGGGAGCTGTTTTTT.

This sequence joins TRBV29-1 and TRBJ1-4, with 9 bases aligning to TRBD1. Germline CDR1 SQVTM, CDR2 ANQGSEA. There are 13 residues in the CDR3. V was pared by 4 bases and J by 7 bases, with 4 bases of the junction left unmatched. CDR3 residues: CSVVGTGPEKLFF. The CDR3 DNA sequence: TGCAGCGTTGTAGGGACAGGGCCTGAAAAACTGTTTTTT.

The chain uses TRBV7-3 and TRBJ2-1; 16 bases map to TRBD2. CDR3 length: 18 residues. Losses at the gene ends were 5 bases for V and 4 bases for J; bases not matched to a gene: 8. Germline values: CDR1 SGHTA, CDR2 FQGTGA. The CDR3, as DNA: TGTGCCAGCAGCCCGGGACTAGCGGGAGGGATGGTGTACAATGAGCAGTTCTTC. Protein product: CASSPGLAGGMVYNEQFF.

The V gene is TRBV2, the J gene TRBJ1-2, with D perhaps matching TRBD1 (5 bases). The germline CDR1 and CDR2 sequences are SNHLY and FYNNEI. This CDR3 contains 13 residues. Deletions cut 2 bases from V and 5 bases from J, with 9 bases between. CDR3 protein: CASSESGNYGYTF. In DNA form, the CDR3 reads TGTGCCAGCAGTGAATCAGGGAATTATGGCTACACCTTC.

This chain uses TRBV27 with TRBJ2-1; perhaps TRBD2 as D (5 bases). Trimming cost V 5 bases and J 8 bases, with 13 bases left between them. CDR1 MNHEY and CDR2 SMNVEV come from the germline V gene (reference sequence). CDR3 length: 13 amino acids. CDR3 residues: CASSLGAPDEQFF. The CDR3 bases are TGTGCCAGCAGTCTGGGAGCCCCCGATGAGCAGTTCTTC.

This chain uses TRBV5-1 with TRBJ2-2; 8 positions agree with TRBD1. V gave up 1 base and J gave up 6 bases; unmatched junction bases: 8. This CDR3 region has 16 residues. CDR1 and CDR2 from the germline V gene are SGHRS and YFSETQ. CDR3 sequence reads: CASSLQDRDLSGELFF. The CDR3 bases are TGCGCCAGCAGCTTGCAGGACAGGGATCTGTCCGGGGAGCTGTTTTTT.

CDR3 nucleotide sequence: TGCGCCAGCAGCCAAAATCAGGGGCTCCAAGAGACCCAGTACTTC. Translated, it gives CASSQNQGLQETQYF. The J gene is TRBJ2-5, the V gene TRBV4-1; TRBD1 is a possible D gene (6 bases). The V end lost 2 bases, the J end lost 1 base, and 11 bases lay between the germline ends. The CDR3 consists of 15 residues. Germline V gene lookup returns CDR1 MGHRA and CDR2 YSYEKL.

This sequence joins TRBV5-1 and TRBJ2-6; D is unresolved. Trimming took off 4 bases at V and 0 bases at J, with 11 bases between the two ends. The CDR3 runs to 16 residues. Germline V CDR1 and CDR2: SGHRS, YFSETQ. The CDR3 DNA reads as TGCGCCAGCAGCCCGGAGATCCACTCTGGGGCCAACGTCCTGACTTTC. It translates to CASSPEIHSGANVLTF.

V gene TRBV6-6 combines with J gene TRBJ2-7, with 11 positions matching TRBD1. With 2 bases clipped from V and 4 bases from J, the junction kept 4 bases outside the gene matches. Germline V gene lookup returns CDR1 MNHNY and CDR2 SVGAGI (reference sequence). This CDR3 contains 15 residues. CDR3 amino acids: CASSYEGQGAYEQYF. CDR3 DNA sequence: TGTGCCAGCAGTTACGAAGGACAGGGGGCTTACGAGCAGTACTTC.

V gene TRBV6-5 combines with J gene TRBJ1-5, with 8 positions matching TRBD1. CDR3 length: 13 amino acids. Trimming took 6 bases from V and 6 from J; bases not matched to a gene: 4. The V gene's germline CDR1 is MNHEY and CDR2 SVGAGI. This chain's CDR3 is CASSKQGAQPQHF. CDR3 nucleotide sequence: TGTGCCAGCAGCAAGCAGGGGGCTCAGCCCCAGCATTTT.

The chain carries TRBV11-2 and TRBJ2-2; the match to TRBD2 covers 11 bases. Germline assignment: CDR1 SGHAT and CDR2 FQNNGV. CDR3 length: 16 amino acids. The V segment lost 2 bases and the J segment 7 bases; nucleotides outside the gene matches: 6. CDR3 in amino acids: CASSLLLAGVHGELFF. CDR3 DNA: TGTGCCAGCAGCTTACTACTAGCGGGAGTTCACGGGGAGCTGTTTTTT.

The gene calls are TRBV10-3 and TRBJ2-3; 13 nucleotides match TRBD2. The CDR3 length is 18 residues. V lost 6 bases to trimming and J lost 4 bases; unmatched junction nucleotides: 13. Germline CDR1 reads ENHRY; CDR2 reads SYGVKD. This CDR3 reads CAISSPGTSGALADTQYF. CDR3 coding DNA: TGTGCCATCAGCTCTCCCGGGACTAGCGGGGCCCTGGCAGATACGCAGTATTTT.

V usage is TRBV7-2 and J usage is TRBJ1-1, with a weak D call TRBD1 (5 bases). Germline V gene sequence: CDR1 SGHTA, CDR2 FQGNSA. The V end was cut by 5 bases, the J end by 7 bases, with 14 bases between. The CDR3 covers 13 residues. Here the CDR3 DNA reads TGTGCCAGCAGCCCAGTGCTGGGGGGTGAAGCTTTCTTT. The encoded protein is CASSPVLGGEAFF.

This rearrangement joins TRBV27 to TRBJ1-5; D perhaps matches TRBD1 (6 bases). Germline V gene data show CDR1 as MNHEY and CDR2 as SMNVEV (reference sequence). The germline V and J ends were trimmed by 8 bases and 5 bases, with 19 bases remaining between them. There are 15 residues in the CDR3. CDR3 bases: TGTGCCAGCGGAAATGCACAGGGTAATCATCAGCCCCAGCATTTT. Protein product: CASGNAQGNHQPQHF.